This TCR beta chain was recorded in a study of response to subunit inactivated influenza vaccine. Study observations and caveats: A suggestion made by the authors is that each seasonal influenza vaccination recruits few new T cells.

MiXCR, applied by TCRdb to the RT-PCR reads, yields one record per CDR3 protein. The table lists more than 400,000 distinct CDR3 sequences, approximately 9.9% of them singletons, with 12% in the top ten. This clonotype was counted a few times. Its matching antigen is unknown. The sequencing here drew on PBMCs from blood, taken roughly 48 days after vaccination. The clonotype originates from a man aged 50 or older who received an inactivated influenza vaccine.

This CDR3 is CASSRTSDSYNEQFF. CDR3 coding DNA: TGCGCCAGCAGCCGGACTAGCGACTCCTACAATGAGCAGTTCTTC. The chain joins TRBV5-1 to TRBJ2-1; 9 nucleotides line up with TRBD2. Germline V CDR1 and CDR2: SGHRS, YFSETQ. The length of the CDR3 is 15 residues. J gave up 0 bases and V 4 bases, and 2 bases lay outside the gene matches. Together with reference TRBV5-1 and TRBJ2-1, the CDR3 gives the full variable domain: KAGVTQTPRYLIKTRGQQVTLSCSPISGHRSVSWYQQTPGQGLQFLFEYFSETQRNKGNFPGRFSGRQFSNSRSEMNVSTLELGDSALYLCASSRTSDSYNEQFFGPGTRLTVL.